These 19 T cell receptor beta chains were sequenced from one sample in a study of blood T cell repertoires in COVID-19 (dated by TCRdb to 2018 to 2020). Receptor libraries were prepared by the immunoSEQ multiplex PCR assay. TCRdb holds this immuneACCESS table with in-frame rearrangements only. Some clones are missing; in checked studies, unresolved V genes explain under half, and the rest has no known cause. In all, the sample holds around 230,000 clones, and approximately 88% of those were seen once. About 2.3% of the sample lies in the top ten. Sequenced input: PBMCs or T cells enriched from blood (not recorded which). The source is a woman aged 40 to 49 with acute COVID-19.

The chain joins TRBV5-4 to TRBJ2-3, with 7 positions matching TRBD2. Germline CDR1 is SGHNT and CDR2 is YYREEE (reference sequence). V gave up 3 bases and J gave up 4 bases; unmatched junction bases: 8. The CDR3 length is 15 residues. In DNA form, the CDR3 reads TGTGCCAGCAGCTCGGGCGGGAGTCAATCAGATACGCAGTATTTT. Protein product: CASSSGGSQSDTQYF.

The chain links TRBV7-2 to TRBJ2-3; D possibly corresponds to TRBD2 (6 bases). The V end was cut by 5 bases, the J end by 3 bases, with 15 bases between. CDR1 SGHTA and CDR2 FQGNSA come from the germline V gene. This CDR3 spans 15 amino acids. CDR3 DNA sequence: TGTGCCAGCAGCGCCCAGACTAGGAGGACAGATACGCAGTATTTT. Encoded protein: CASSAQTRRTDTQYF.

The J gene is TRBJ2-3, the V gene TRBV15; 11 bases agree with TRBD2. CDR1 and CDR2 from the germline V gene are LNHNV and YYDKDF (reference sequence). The CDR3 has 17 residues. Losses at the gene ends were 1 base for V and 3 bases for J; bases not matched to a gene: 6. CDR3 sequence reads: CATSRGVAGGRTDTQYF. CDR3 nucleotides: TGTGCCACCAGCAGAGGGGTAGCGGGAGGGCGAACAGATACGCAGTATTTT. Variable domain in full (rest from reference TRBV15 and TRBJ2-3): DAMVIQNPRYQVTQFGKPVTLSCSQTLNHNVMYWYQQKSSQAPKLLFHYYDKDFNNEADTPDNFQSRRPNTSFCFLDIRSPGLGDTAMYLCATSRGVAGGRTDTQYFGPGTRLTVL.

The rearrangement uses TRBV18 and TRBJ1-1, with 9 bases that match TRBD1. The germline gives CDR1 KGHSH, CDR2 LQKENI. The ends lost 0 bases at V and 4 bases at J; junction bases unmatched: 3. This CDR3 has 15 residues. The CDR3 DNA sequence: TGTGCCAGCTCACCACCCACAGGGGGCACCACTGAAGCTTTCTTT. Translating gives CASSPPTGGTTEAFF.

The V gene is TRBV18, the J gene TRBJ1-1; no definite D call. This CDR3 comprises 14 residues. The V gene lost 3 bases and the J gene lost 4 bases, with 12 bases spanning the gap. Germline V lookup: CDR1 KGHSH, CDR2 LQKENI. CDR3 nucleotide sequence: TGTGCCAGCTCACCTGAAAGACTCCGCACTGAAGCTTTCTTT. Translation: CASSPERLRTEAFF.

The V gene is TRBV5-6, the J gene TRBJ2-4; D is possibly TRBD2 (6 bases). Trimming shortened V by 0 bases and J by 7 bases, and 14 bases separated the two germline ends. Germline CDR1 and CDR2: SGHDT and YYEEEE. This CDR3 is 15 amino acids long. CDR3 coding DNA: TGTGCCAGCAGCTTGGTGGAGGGGTGGAACAACATTCAGTACTTC. Protein product: CASSLVEGWNNIQYF.

The J gene is TRBJ2-7, the V gene TRBV11-2, with D possibly being TRBD1 (7 bases). This CDR3 region has 15 residues. The V end lost 5 bases, the J end lost 4 bases, and 18 bases lay between the germline ends. Germline CDR1 reads SGHAT; CDR2 reads FQNNGV. The CDR3 DNA reads as TGTGCCAGCAGCGCCATCAGGGGGGCCGGGTACGAGCAGTACTTC. Translation: CASSAIRGAGYEQYF.

CDR3 amino acids: CASSPGGLAGRVFF. CDR3 in DNA: TGTGCCAGCAGTCCCGGGGGACTAGCGGGAAGGGTGTTCTTC. The chain couples TRBV11-3 to TRBJ2-1, with 13 positions matching TRBD2. The germline V gene has CDR1 SGHNT and CDR2 YENEEA. The CDR3 runs to 14 residues. Trimming at V came to 6 bases and at J to 15 bases, leaving 11 bases not matched to a gene.

The chain couples TRBV4-2 to TRBJ2-2; D gene unclear. Germline V gives CDR1 LGHNA, CDR2 YNFKEQ. Trimming left V 4 bases short and J 9 bases short, with 15 bases between. The CDR3 length is 14 residues. The CDR3 spells CASSLETSPRELFF. The CDR3 coding sequence is TGTGCCAGCAGCCTTGAGACATCCCCCCGGGAGCTGTTTTTT.

CDR3 sequence (DNA): TGCGCCAGCAGCCAAGAGTACAGGAGCTCCTACAATGAGCAGTTCTTC. This encodes CASSQEYRSSYNEQFF. V usage is TRBV4-3 and J usage is TRBJ2-1; TRBD1 is a possible D gene (5 bases). V dropped 0 bases and J dropped 0 bases, with 9 bases sitting between them. Germline V CDR1 and CDR2: LGHNA, YSLEER. The CDR3 spans 16 residues.

The chain uses TRBV30 and TRBJ1-2; D unclear. V lost 4 bases and J 5 bases, leaving 11 bases between the germline ends. This CDR3 has 12 amino acids. Germline CDR1 GTSNPN, CDR2 SVGIG (reference sequence). The CDR3 DNA reads TGTGCCTGGACCCTTGGAGGGTATGGCTACACCTTC. Encoded protein: CAWTLGGYGYTF.

The chain has TRBV12-3 or TRBV12-4 and TRBJ1-4; D ambiguous. This CDR3 has 12 residues. V shed 6 bases and J shed 15 bases, with 17 bases lying between them. CDR3 sequence reads: CASSLSSGLVFF. The DNA of the CDR3 is TGTGCCAGCAGCCTAAGTAGTGGTTTGGTGTTTTTT.

This chain uses TRBV7-2 with TRBJ1-5; D not certain. This CDR3 has 15 residues. Germline loops: CDR1 SGHTA, CDR2 FQGNSA. Trimming left V 2 bases short and J 1 base short, with 9 bases between. The chain's CDR3 is CASSLKAGSNQPQHF. CDR3 in DNA: TGTGCCAGCAGCTTAAAGGCCGGGAGCAATCAGCCCCAGCATTTT.

In this sample, this clone turned up once. The rearrangement uses TRBV2 and TRBJ2-3, with 8 bases fitting TRBD2. This CDR3 contains 15 residues. The trim removed 11 bases at V and 0 bases at J, leaving 10 bases unmatched. In germline, CDR1 is SNHLY, CDR2 FYNNEI. The CDR3 region is CAVPGGQVSTDTQYF. For the CDR3, the DNA is TGTGCCGTACCGGGGGGGCAGGTGAGCACAGATACGCAGTATTTT.

V usage is TRBV5-1 and J usage is TRBJ2-7; TRBD2 might be the D (6 bases). The CDR3 runs 15 residues. V was clipped by 4 bases and J by 2 bases, with 16 bases between them. Germline CDR1 SGHRS, CDR2 YFSETQ. The CDR3 DNA sequence: TGCGCCAGCAGCACCGGGGGTTTTGGGCCCTACGAGCAGTACTTC. As protein: CASSTGGFGPYEQYF.

This chain joins TRBV3-1 (or the pseudogene TRBV3-2) and TRBJ1-2; 7 nucleotides match TRBD1. J gave up 4 bases and V 0 bases, and 5 bases lay outside the gene matches. In germline, CDR1 is LGHDT, CDR2 YNNKEL (reference sequence). This CDR3 comprises 15 residues. This CDR3 reads CASSQETGFTYGYTF. The CDR3 DNA sequence: TGTGCCAGCAGCCAAGAGACAGGGTTCACCTATGGCTACACCTTC.

The J gene is TRBJ2-1, the V gene TRBV19; TRBD2 matches at 13 bases. Looked up from germline, CDR1 is LNHDA and CDR2 is SQIVND (reference sequence). The CDR3 totals 16 residues. V lost 5 bases to trimming and J lost 5 bases; unmatched junction nucleotides: 6. This chain's CDR3 is CASSVLAGGQDNEQFF. Written as DNA, the CDR3 is TGTGCCAGTAGTGTACTAGCGGGGGGGCAGGACAATGAGCAGTTCTTC. The complete variable domain, with remaining parts taken from reference TRBV19 and TRBJ2-1, reads DGGITQSPKYLFRKEGQNVTLSCEQNLNHDAMYWYRQDPGQGLRLIYYSQIVNDFQKGDIAEGYSVSREKKESFPLTVTSAQKNPTAFYLCASSVLAGGQDNEQFFGPGTRLTVL.

The V and J genes are TRBV15 and TRBJ2-7; 9 positions agree with TRBD1. Germline CDR1 is LNHNV and CDR2 is YYDKDF (reference sequence). The CDR3 loop spans 17 amino acids. V lost 3 bases, J lost 1 base, and 10 bases stayed unmatched. The DNA for the CDR3 is TGTGCCACCAGCAGCCGGATAACAGGGGGCGCATCCTACGAGCAGTACTTC. Its protein is CATSSRITGGASYEQYF.

The rearrangement links TRBV9 to TRBJ2-1; possibly TRBD2 for D (5 bases). This CDR3 region has 19 residues. Germline-derived CDR1 and CDR2 are SGDLS and YYNGEE. The V gene lost 0 bases and the J gene lost 7 bases, with 26 bases spanning the gap. CDR3 sequence (DNA): TGTGCCAGCAGCGTAGCTGATCTGCTCAGGTCCCGGGGAAGTAATGAGCAGTTCTTC. The encoded protein is CASSVADLLRSRGSNEQFF.